The clone carrying this T cell receptor (beta chain) was recorded many times. The germline V gene encodes CDR1 MNHNS and CDR2 SASEGT. The CDR3 runs to 15 residues. V lost 5 bases and J 7 bases, leaving 17 bases between the germline ends. RNA transcripts served as the template for amplifying TCR beta CDR3 regions. The HTBI primer set drove a first-round RT-PCR of the TCR CDR3. Using its own MiXCR run on the multiplex PCR reads, TCRdb lists one record per CDR3 protein. The data hold about 210,000 distinct CDR3 sequences, with 17% observed a single time. This record comes from a study of T cells in Graves' hyperthyroidism and ophthalmopathy. Turning to the study itself: Staff took peripheral blood when the initial diagnosis was made, before any treatment began.

This clonotype originated in a man aged 50 to 60 with Graves' hyperthyroidism. This sequence joins TRBV6-1 and TRBJ2-2; perhaps TRBD2 as D (5 bases). The sample taken for sequencing was blood. This chain's CDR3 is CASSSSGRMDGELFF. The CDR3 region has the DNA TGTGCCAGCAGTTCATCGGGAAGGATGGACGGGGAGCTGTTTTTT.